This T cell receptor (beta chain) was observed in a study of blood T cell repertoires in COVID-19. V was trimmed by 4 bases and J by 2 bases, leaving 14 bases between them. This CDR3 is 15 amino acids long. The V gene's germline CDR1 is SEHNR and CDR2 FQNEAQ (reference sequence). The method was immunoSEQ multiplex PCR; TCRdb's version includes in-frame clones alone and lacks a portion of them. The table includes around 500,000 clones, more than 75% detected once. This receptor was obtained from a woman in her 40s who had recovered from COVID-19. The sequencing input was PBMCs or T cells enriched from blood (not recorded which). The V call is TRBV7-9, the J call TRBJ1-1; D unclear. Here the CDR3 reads CASSSPLGANTEAFF. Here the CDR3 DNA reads TGTGCCAGCAGCTCCCCTCTCGGAGCCAACACTGAAGCTTTCTTT.